The 2 T cell receptor beta chains in this list originate from one sample, sequenced in a study of PD-L1 blockade in urothelial cancer. Time point specified: pretreatment peripheral blood. Assay used: immunoSEQ multiplex PCR; TCRdb lists only in-frame clones, some missing. The table includes roughly 30,000 clones, 84% detected once. The material sequenced was PBMCs, taken around atezolizumab (anti-PD-L1) treatment. The receptors derive from a man aged 60-69 years with urothelial cancer.

The rearrangement uses TRBV2 and TRBJ2-1, with 7 bases lining up with TRBD1. Germline V gene lookup returns CDR1 SNHLY and CDR2 FYNNEI. The ends lost 3 bases at V and 4 bases at J; junction bases unmatched: 9. The CDR3 is 16 residues long. The CDR3 sequence is CASSDFPGQTYNEQFF. CDR3 sequence (DNA): TGTGCCAGCAGTGATTTCCCGGGACAGACATACAATGAGCAGTTCTTC.

The CDR3 spells CASSLRDYDQYF. The CDR3 DNA follows: TGTGCCAGCAGTTTACGGGACTACGACCAGTACTTC. This chain connects TRBV28 to TRBJ2-5, with 7 bases that match TRBD2. This CDR3 comprises 12 residues. The ends lost 2 bases at V and 10 bases at J; junction bases unmatched: 4. Germline V gene sequence: CDR1 MDHEN, CDR2 SYDVKM.